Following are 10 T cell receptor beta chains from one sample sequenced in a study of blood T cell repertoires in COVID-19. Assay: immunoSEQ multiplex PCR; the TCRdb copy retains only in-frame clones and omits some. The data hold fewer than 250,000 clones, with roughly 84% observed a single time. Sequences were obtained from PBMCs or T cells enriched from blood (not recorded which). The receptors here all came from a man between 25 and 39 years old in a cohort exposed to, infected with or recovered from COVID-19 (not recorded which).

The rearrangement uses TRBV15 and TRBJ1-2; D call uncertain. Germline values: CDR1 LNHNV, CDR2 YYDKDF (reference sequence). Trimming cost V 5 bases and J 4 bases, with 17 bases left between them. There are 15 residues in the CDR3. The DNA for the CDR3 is TGTGCCACCAGCGACCCCTCAGGTCAAGGCTATGGCTACACCTTC. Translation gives CATSDPSGQGYGYTF.

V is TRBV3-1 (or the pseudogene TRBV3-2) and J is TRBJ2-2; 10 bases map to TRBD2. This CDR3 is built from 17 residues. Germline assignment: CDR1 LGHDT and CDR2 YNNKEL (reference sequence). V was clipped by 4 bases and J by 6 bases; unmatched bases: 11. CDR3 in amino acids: CASSPERLAGSPGELFF. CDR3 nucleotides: TGTGCCAGCAGCCCCGAAAGACTAGCGGGCAGCCCCGGGGAGCTGTTTTTT.

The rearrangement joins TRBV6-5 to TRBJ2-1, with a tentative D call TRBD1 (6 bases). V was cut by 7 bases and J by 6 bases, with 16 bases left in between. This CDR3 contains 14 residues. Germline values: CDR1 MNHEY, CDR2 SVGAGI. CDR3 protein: CASTPLLGGNEQFF. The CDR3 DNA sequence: TGTGCCAGCACTCCACTTCTAGGGGGCAATGAGCAGTTCTTC.

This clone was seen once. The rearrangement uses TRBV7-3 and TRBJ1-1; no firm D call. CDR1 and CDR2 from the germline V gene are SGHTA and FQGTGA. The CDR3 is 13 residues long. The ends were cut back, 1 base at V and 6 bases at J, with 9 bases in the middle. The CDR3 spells CASSLIVTSEAFF. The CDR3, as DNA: TGTGCCAGCAGCTTAATTGTCACTTCTGAAGCTTTCTTT.

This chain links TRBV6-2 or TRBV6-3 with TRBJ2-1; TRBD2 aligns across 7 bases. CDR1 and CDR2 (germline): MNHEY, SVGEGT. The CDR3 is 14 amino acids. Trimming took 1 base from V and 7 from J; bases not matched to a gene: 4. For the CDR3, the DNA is TGTGCCAGCAGTTACTTAGGGAGGGCAAATGAGCAGTTCTTC. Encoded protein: CASSYLGRANEQFF.

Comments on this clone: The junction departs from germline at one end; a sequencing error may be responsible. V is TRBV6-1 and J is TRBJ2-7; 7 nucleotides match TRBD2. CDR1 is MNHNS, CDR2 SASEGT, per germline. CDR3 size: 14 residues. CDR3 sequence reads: CASSKAWDYYEQYF. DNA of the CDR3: TGTGCCAGCAGTAAAGCGTGGGACTACTACGAGCAGTACTTC.

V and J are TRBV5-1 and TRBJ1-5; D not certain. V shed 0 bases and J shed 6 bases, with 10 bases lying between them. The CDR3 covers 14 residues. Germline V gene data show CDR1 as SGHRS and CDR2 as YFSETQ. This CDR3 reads CASSLVVGSQPQHF. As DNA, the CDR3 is TGCGCCAGCAGCTTGGTAGTCGGGAGTCAGCCCCAGCATTTT.

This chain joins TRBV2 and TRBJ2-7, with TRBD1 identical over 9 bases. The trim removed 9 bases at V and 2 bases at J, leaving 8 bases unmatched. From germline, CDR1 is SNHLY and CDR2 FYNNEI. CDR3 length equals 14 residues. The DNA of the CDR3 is TGTGCCAGAGGGGGGGACAGGGCTACCTACGAGCAGTACTTC. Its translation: CARGGDRATYEQYF. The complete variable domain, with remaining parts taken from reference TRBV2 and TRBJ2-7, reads EPEVTQTPSHQVTQMGQEVILRCVPISNHLYFYWYRQILGQKVEFLVSFYNNEISEKSEIFDDQFSVERPDGSNFTLKIRSTKLEDSAMYFCARGGDRATYEQYFGPGTRLTVT.

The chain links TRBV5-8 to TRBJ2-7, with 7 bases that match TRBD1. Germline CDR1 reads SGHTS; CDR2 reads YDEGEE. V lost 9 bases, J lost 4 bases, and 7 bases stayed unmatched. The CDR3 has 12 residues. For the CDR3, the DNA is TGTGCCACCCGGGACAGTCTTTACGAGCAGTACTTC. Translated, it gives CATRDSLYEQYF.

The DNA of the CDR3 is TGTGCCAGCAGCTGGGGAGGTGAGACCCAGTACTTC. This translates into CASSWGGETQYF. The rearrangement joins TRBV3-1 (or the pseudogene TRBV3-2) to TRBJ2-5, with D possibly being TRBD2 (6 bases). Trimming took 5 bases from V and 5 from J, leaving 9 bases between them. The CDR3 is made up of 12 amino acids. Germline V gives CDR1 LGHDT, CDR2 YNNKEL (reference sequence).